This TCR beta chain was captured by sequencing in a study of T cell repertoires in cytomegalovirus infection. The wider study: Public signatures in TCR beta pointed to CMV infection and matching HLA type. Points from the study as a whole: Of the TCR beta families, the public ones yielded a cumulative frequency that identified carriers of CMV plus the relevant HLA.

Using its own MiXCR run on the reads, TCRdb lists one record per CDR3 protein. The sample includes about 440,000 distinct CDR3 sequences, roughly 30% of them seen just once. V lost 0 bases and J 1 base, leaving 12 bases between the germline ends. The CDR3 extends over 16 amino acids. Germline CDR1 and CDR2: MGHRA and YSYEKL. This clonotype was picked up a small number of times. No antigen is known for it. The sample consisted of PBMCs. The sequence was obtained from a human donor in good health (CMV status not recorded). Some clones in this sample may be carry-over from other donors' samples. The chain carries TRBV4-1 and TRBJ2-5, with unresolved D. The CDR3 is CASSQDRSGLQETQYF. CDR3 coding DNA: TGCGCCAGCAGCCAAGATCGGTCGGGTCTCCAAGAGACCCAGTACTTC.